A selection of T cell receptor beta chains follows, all from one sample in a study of regulatory T cells in long-lasting Graves disease. MiXCR, run by TCRdb on the multiplex PCR reads, gives a single entry per CDR3 protein. The sample shows 600,000 to 850,000 distinct CDR3 sequences, roughly 30% of them seen only once. This sample comprised peripheral blood mononuclear cells (PBMCs), obtained when the disease was refractory, from a patient treated with antithyroid drugs. Receptors were obtained from a female donor with Graves disease. Each CDR3 is given with its conserved first and last residue. A D gene is named only where the DNA matches it firmly. The size of a clone is reported for some rows only, either as once, few or many, or as a class for expanded clones.

clone_size	d_call	v_call	j_call	cdr3_nt	cdr3_aa
.	.	TRBV6-1	TRBJ1-2	TGTGCCAGCAGGGCCCCCCCCGGGAGCTACACCTTC	CASRAPPGSYTF
few	TRBD1	TRBV12-3/TRBV12-4	TRBJ1-5	TGTGCCAGCAGTTCTACAGGGGGAGGGCAGCAGCCCCAGCATTTT	CASSSTGGGQQPQHF
.	.	TRBV7-6	TRBJ2-3	TGTGCCAGCAGCTCCGGACAGTCCGATACGCAGTATTTT	CASSSGQSDTQYF
.	.	TRBV19	TRBJ1-1	TGTGCCAGTAGGCGGGTGGGCCTCAGGACTGAAGCTTTCTTT	CASRRVGLRTEAFF
many	TRBD1	TRBV12-3/TRBV12-4	TRBJ2-7	TGTGCCAGCAGTTTGACAGGGATTAGTTACGAGCAGTACTTC	CASSLTGISYEQYF
.	TRBD2	TRBV7-6	TRBJ2-7	TGTGCCAGCAGTTCCGAAAGCGGGAGTCTTAGGGAGCAGTACTTC	CASSSESGSLREQYF
.	.	TRBV6-2/TRBV6-3	TRBJ1-6	TGTGCCAGCAGTACCTCGGGACACGGGAATTCACCCCTCCACTTT	CASSTSGHGNSPLHF
.	TRBD1	TRBV10-3	TRBJ1-6	TGTGCCATCAGCCCGACAGGGAGGGAATCACCCCTCCACTTT	CAISPTGRESPLHF
.	.	TRBV6-1	TRBJ1-2	TGTGCCAGCAGTGAGAGACAGACTAACTATGGCTACACCTTC	CASSERQTNYGYTF
.	.	TRBV5-1	TRBJ2-6	TGCGCCAGCAGCTTGGATGGGCACCCCGGGGCCAACGTCCTGACTTTC	CASSLDGHPGANVLTF
.	.	TRBV25-1	TRBJ1-4	TGTGCCAGCAGTGAATTCCCCACAACGGGCGAAAAACTGTTTTTT	CASSEFPTTGEKLFF
.	.	TRBV5-4	TRBJ2-2	TGTGCCAGCAGCTTGGGCCAGGACCCCCGGGGTGGGCTGTTTTTT	CASSLGQDPRGGLFF
many	.	TRBV11-2	TRBJ1-4	TGTGCCAGCAGCTTGCAGGAAGTCGTGGCCATTAATGAAAAACTGTTTTTT	CASSLQEVVAINEKLFF
few	.	TRBV11-2	TRBJ2-7	TGTGCCAGCAGCCCAAAGCAGTACTTC	CASSPKQYF
few	.	TRBV6-2/TRBV6-3	TRBJ1-5	TGTGCCAGCAGTTACCTGAGCCAGCCCCAGCATTTT	CASSYLSQPQHF
.	TRBD2	TRBV20-1	TRBJ2-7	TGCAGTGCTGATCGGGAGGGCCTTTCCTACGAGCAGTACTTC	CSADREGLSYEQYF
many	.	TRBV28	TRBJ1-5	TGTGCCAGCAGTCCGCCCACCTACAGGGAAAGCAATCAGCCCCAGCATTTT	CASSPPTYRESNQPQHF
.	.	TRBV12-3/TRBV12-4	TRBJ1-6	TGTGCCAGCAGCGTAGATGCGGCCAATTACTCACCCCTCCACTTT	CASSVDAANYSPLHF
many	.	TRBV28	TRBJ1-4	TGTGCCAGCAGTCCGTGGGACGCGATTGCAACTAATGAAAAACTGTTTTTT	CASSPWDAIATNEKLFF
.	TRBD2	TRBV30	TRBJ2-7	TGTGCCCTTGCCGGGACTAGCGGGAGTGGCAGGTCCTACGAGCAGTACTTC	CALAGTSGSGRSYEQYF
.	.	TRBV20-1	TRBJ2-7	TGCAGTGCTAGAGATTTCCGATCAAGCTCCTACGAGCAGTACTTC	CSARDFRSSSYEQYF
.	TRBD1	TRBV11-2	TRBJ1-2	TGTGCCAGCAGCTTGGGGACAGCACATTCTAACTATGGCTACACCTTC	CASSLGTAHSNYGYTF
.	.	TRBV4-2	TRBJ1-2	TGTGCCAGCAGCCAAGAAAAGGCAGGGCTTGGCTACACCTTC	CASSQEKAGLGYTF
.	.	TRBV19	TRBJ1-5	TGTGCCAGTAGTATCGGTTATCGCCAGGGCAATCAGCCCCAGCATTTT	CASSIGYRQGNQPQHF
.	TRBD1	TRBV20-1	TRBJ2-7	TGCAGTGCTAGTGGGGACAGGGTTCTGAGGAAGCAGTACTTC	CSASGDRVLRKQYF
.	TRBD1	TRBV10-3	TRBJ1-1	TGTGCCATCAGTGACTGGGACAGGGCGGGCACTGAAGCTTTCTTT	CAISDWDRAGTEAFF
.	TRBD2	TRBV28	TRBJ2-7	TGTGCCAGCAGTTTGGCGGGGGTACTTTACGAGCAGTACTTC	CASSLAGVLYEQYF
few	TRBD1	TRBV11-2	TRBJ2-2	TGTGCCAGCAGCTTCGGACAGGGATACACCGGGGAGCTGTTTTTT	CASSFGQGYTGELFF
.	TRBD2	TRBV25-1	TRBJ2-5	TGTGCCAGCAGTGAGCTCCGACTAGCGGCCCTGTGGTACCAAGAGACCCAGTACTTC	CASSELRLAALWYQETQYF
.	.	TRBV29-1	TRBJ1-3	TGCAGCGTGTCGGGGAGTTCTGGAAACACCATATATTTT	CSVSGSSGNTIYF
.	.	TRBV30	TRBJ1-1	TGTGCCTGGAGATCATCGTGGGTCACTGAAGCTTTCTTT	CAWRSSWVTEAFF
.	TRBD1	TRBV25-1	TRBJ2-2	TGTGCCAGCAGTGCCCCGGGACAGGGAGTCGGGGAGCTGTTTTTT	CASSAPGQGVGELFF
many	.	TRBV6-2/TRBV6-3	TRBJ1-2	TGTGCCAGCAGTTACTCAGCAGATAACTATGGCTACACCTTC	CASSYSADNYGYTF
few	.	TRBV9	TRBJ1-1	TGTGCCAGCAGCGTAGGCGAGACAGCGAACACTGAAGCTTTCTTT	CASSVGETANTEAFF
.	TRBD2	TRBV6-1	TRBJ2-7	TGTGCCAGCAGTGAAGTTAGCGGGAGGGTTGAGCAGTACTTC	CASSEVSGRVEQYF
.	TRBD1	TRBV15	TRBJ1-6	TGTGCCACCAGCGGGGACAGGAGCTCCTATAATTCACCCCTCCACTTT	CATSGDRSSYNSPLHF
.	.	TRBV6-1	TRBJ1-4	TGTGCCAGCAGTGAAGCCGGCGGGGGACTGAAACTGTTTTTT	CASSEAGGGLKLFF
.	TRBD2	TRBV20-1	TRBJ2-7	TGCAGTGCTAGAGATTCGAGACTAGCGGAATACGAGCAGTACTTC	CSARDSRLAEYEQYF
.	.	TRBV19	TRBJ1-1	TGTGCCAGTAGTGCGCCGGGACTACGCACTGAAGCTTTCTTT	CASSAPGLRTEAFF
few	.	TRBV30	TRBJ1-2	TGTGCCTGGGACAGGTGGAACTATGGCTACACCTTC	CAWDRWNYGYTF
few	.	TRBV29-1	TRBJ2-5	TGCAGCGTTGGGAAGAACCAAGAGACCCAGTACTTC	CSVGKNQETQYF